Listed here are 7 T cell receptor beta chains from one sample, sequenced in a study of early T cells in non-severe SARS-CoV-2 infection. TCRdb re-called the 5' RACE reads through MiXCR, storing one row per CDR3 protein. The sample yields 95,000 to 110,000 distinct CDR3 sequences, 11% seen once. The specimen sequenced was whole blood. The receptors stem from an adult who was a healthcare worker with PCR-confirmed SARS-CoV-2 infection or an uninfected control (not recorded which).

This clonotype has just a few counts. The chain links TRBV7-9 to TRBJ1-1, with D uncertain. This CDR3 is 12 amino acids long. V gave up 1 base and J gave up 4 bases, with 4 bases separating them. CDR1 is SEHNR, CDR2 FQNEAQ, per germline (reference sequence). CDR3 loop: CASSLDLTEAFF. The DNA for the CDR3 is TGTGCCAGCAGCTTAGATCTCACTGAAGCTTTCTTT.

This clonotype was observed at least ten times. An end of the junction differs from the germline gene, which may be a read error. This rearrangement joins TRBV6-5 to TRBJ1-2; no clear D. CDR1 and CDR2 (germline): MNHEY, SVGAGI. The CDR3 totals 12 residues. Here the CDR3 reads CASGYFGGGYTF. The CDR3 nucleotides are TGTGCCAGCGGTTATTTTGGAGGTGGCTACACCTTC.

The chain is built from TRBV6-1 and TRBJ2-7; 10 bases are a match to TRBD1. CDR1 MNHNS and CDR2 SASEGT come from the germline V gene. CDR3 length: 14 residues. The J segment lost 2 bases and the V segment lost 4 bases, leaving 2 bases of the junction unmatched. The DNA of the CDR3 is TGTGCCAGCAGTGGGACAGGGGGGGCCTACGAGCAGTACTTC. Its protein is CASSGTGGAYEQYF.

This clonotype was detected ten times or more. V gene TRBV7-9 combines with J gene TRBJ1-1; perhaps TRBD1 as D (6 bases). Trimming stripped 3 bases from V and 2 bases from J, with 13 bases between. The CDR3 totals 15 residues. Per the germline V gene, CDR1 is SEHNR and CDR2 is FQNEAQ (reference sequence). The CDR3 spells CASSLQGQLNTEAFF. The CDR3 nucleotides read TGTGCCAGCAGCTTGCAAGGACAGTTAAACACTGAAGCTTTCTTT.

This clonotype has a handful of counts. The V and J genes are TRBV5-1 and TRBJ2-1; weak D call: TRBD2 (6 bases). The CDR3 runs to 16 residues. V lost 4 bases and J 0 bases, leaving 14 bases between the germline ends. Looked up from germline, CDR1 is SGHRS and CDR2 is YFSETQ. CDR3 sequence reads: CASSVIGSPSYNEQFF. DNA for the CDR3: TGCGCCAGCAGCGTTATCGGGAGCCCCTCCTACAATGAGCAGTTCTTC.

This clonotype was observed at least ten times. The CDR3 sequence is CASSPTGTSDTDTQYF. DNA for the CDR3: TGTGCCAGCAGTCCTACTGGGACTAGTGACACAGATACGCAGTATTTT. The V gene is TRBV28, the J gene TRBJ2-3; 8 nucleotides agree with TRBD2. Trimming at V came to 5 bases and at J to 2 bases, leaving 9 bases not matched to a gene. The CDR3 runs to 16 residues. Germline V gene sequence: CDR1 MDHEN, CDR2 SYDVKM.

This clonotype occurred a few times. The chain combines TRBV28 with TRBJ2-7; D gene ambiguous. Germline V lookup: CDR1 MDHEN, CDR2 SYDVKM. The CDR3 sequence is 13 residues long. Trimming stripped 6 bases from V and 5 bases from J, with 14 bases between. CDR3 coding DNA: TGTGCCAGCAGCCCAGCGAATTTCAACGAGCAGTACTTC. Translating it yields CASSPANFNEQYF.